This entry describes one T cell receptor beta chain. What it binds is unknown. A single base is all that separates this from a far larger clone, so a read error is likely. The ends lost 5 bases at V and 5 bases at J; junction bases unmatched: 7. Germline V gene data show CDR1 as SGHTA and CDR2 as FQGTGA. The CDR3 length is 14 residues. The record originates from a study of shared clonotypes between healthy human individuals. Profiling relied on immunoSEQ multiplex PCR, and the TCRdb table lists in-frame clones only, not all of them. Among over a million clones listed, around 82% were seen once. Findings and caveats of the study: Among donors, sharing of clonotypes was expected to be affected by sequencing depth.

Sequencing was carried out using memory CD4+ T cells from PBMCs. Subset indicated: CD45RA-negative fraction. This TCR derives from a man in his late teens or twenties in good health. Some clones in this sample may be carry-over from other donors' samples. This chain joins TRBV7-3 and TRBJ2-7, with 9 bases aligning to TRBD1. CDR3 nucleotide sequence: TGTGCCAGCAGCAACCGGGACAGGGTCCACGAGCAGTACTTC. Its protein product is CASSNRDRVHEQYF. Using reference TRBV7-3 and TRBJ2-7 for the parts outside the CDR3, the full variable domain is GAGVSQTPSNKVTEKGKYVELRCDPISGHTALYWYRQSLGQGPEFLIYFQGTGAADDSGLPNDRFFAVRPEGSVSTLKIQRTERGDSAVYLCASSNRDRVHEQYFGPGTRLTVT.